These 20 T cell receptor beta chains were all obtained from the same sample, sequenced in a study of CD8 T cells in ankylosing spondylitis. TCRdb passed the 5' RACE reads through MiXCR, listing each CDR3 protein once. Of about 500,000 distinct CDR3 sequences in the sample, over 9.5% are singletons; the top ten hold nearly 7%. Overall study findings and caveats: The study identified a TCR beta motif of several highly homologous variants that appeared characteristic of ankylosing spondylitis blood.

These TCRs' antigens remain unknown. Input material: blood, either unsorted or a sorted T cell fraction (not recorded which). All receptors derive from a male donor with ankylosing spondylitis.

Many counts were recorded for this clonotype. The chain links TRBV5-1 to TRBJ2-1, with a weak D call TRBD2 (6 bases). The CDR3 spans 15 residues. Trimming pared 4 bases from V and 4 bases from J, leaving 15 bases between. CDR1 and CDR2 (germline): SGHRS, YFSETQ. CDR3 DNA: TGCGCCAGCAGCCCTAGCGACGCCACTTACAATGAGCAGTTCTTC. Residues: CASSPSDATYNEQFF.

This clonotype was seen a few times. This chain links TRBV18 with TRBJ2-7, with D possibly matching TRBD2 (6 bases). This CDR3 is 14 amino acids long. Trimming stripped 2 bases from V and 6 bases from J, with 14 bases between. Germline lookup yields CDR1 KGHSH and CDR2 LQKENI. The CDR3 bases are TGTGCCAGCTCACCATGGGACTTATCCGGCGAGCAGTACTTC. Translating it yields CASSPWDLSGEQYF.

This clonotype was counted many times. In DNA, the CDR3 is TGCGCCAGCAGCCAAGTAGAGGGCGGTGAACAGTCGGGCTACACCTTC. Translating gives CASSQVEGGEQSGYTF. The chain carries TRBV4-1 and TRBJ1-2, with no clear D. The CDR3 contains 16 residues. CDR1 MGHRA and CDR2 YSYEKL come from the germline V gene. V shed 1 base and J shed 8 bases, with 20 bases lying between them.

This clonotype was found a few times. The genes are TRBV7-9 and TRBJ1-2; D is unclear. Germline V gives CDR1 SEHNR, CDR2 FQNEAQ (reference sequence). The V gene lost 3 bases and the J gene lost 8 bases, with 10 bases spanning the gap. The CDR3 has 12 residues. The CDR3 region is CASSLGNRGYTF. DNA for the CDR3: TGTGCCAGCAGCTTGGGAAATCGAGGCTACACCTTC.

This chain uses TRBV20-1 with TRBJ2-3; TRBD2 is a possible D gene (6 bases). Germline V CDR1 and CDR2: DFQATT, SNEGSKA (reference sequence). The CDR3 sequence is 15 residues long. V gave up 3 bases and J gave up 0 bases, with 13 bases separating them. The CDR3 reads CSASGRSTSTDTQYF. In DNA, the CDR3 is TGCAGTGCTAGCGGGAGATCAACTAGCACAGATACGCAGTATTTT.

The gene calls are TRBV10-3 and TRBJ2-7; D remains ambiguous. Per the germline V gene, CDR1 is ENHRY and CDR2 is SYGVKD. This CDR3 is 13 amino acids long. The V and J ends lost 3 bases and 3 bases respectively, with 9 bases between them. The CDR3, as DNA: TGTGCCATCAGTGAACAGACTCACTACGAGCAGTACTTC. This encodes CAISEQTHYEQYF.

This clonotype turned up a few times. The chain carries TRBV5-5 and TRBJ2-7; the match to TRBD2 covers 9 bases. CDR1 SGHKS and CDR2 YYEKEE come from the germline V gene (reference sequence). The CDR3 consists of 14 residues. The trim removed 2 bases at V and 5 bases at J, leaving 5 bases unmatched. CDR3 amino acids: CASSFSGRIHEQYF. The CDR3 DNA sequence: TGTGCCAGCAGCTTTAGCGGGAGAATCCACGAGCAGTACTTC. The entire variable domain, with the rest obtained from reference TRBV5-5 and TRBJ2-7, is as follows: DAGVTQSPTHLIKTRGQQVTLRCSPISGHKSVSWYQQVLGQGPQFIFQYYEKEERGRGNFPDRFSARQFPNYSSELNVNALLLGDSALYLCASSFSGRIHEQYFGPGTRLTVT.

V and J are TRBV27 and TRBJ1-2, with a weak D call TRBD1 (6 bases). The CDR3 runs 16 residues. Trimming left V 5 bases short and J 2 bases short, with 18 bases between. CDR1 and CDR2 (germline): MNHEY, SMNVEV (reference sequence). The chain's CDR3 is CASSPLQGRTNYGYTF. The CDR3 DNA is TGTGCCAGCAGTCCCCTACAGGGTCGGACGAACTATGGCTACACCTTC.

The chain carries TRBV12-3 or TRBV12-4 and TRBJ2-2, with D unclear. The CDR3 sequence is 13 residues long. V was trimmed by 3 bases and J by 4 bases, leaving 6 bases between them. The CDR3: CASSFSFTGELFF. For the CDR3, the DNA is TGTGCCAGCAGTTTCTCATTCACCGGGGAGCTGTTTTTT.

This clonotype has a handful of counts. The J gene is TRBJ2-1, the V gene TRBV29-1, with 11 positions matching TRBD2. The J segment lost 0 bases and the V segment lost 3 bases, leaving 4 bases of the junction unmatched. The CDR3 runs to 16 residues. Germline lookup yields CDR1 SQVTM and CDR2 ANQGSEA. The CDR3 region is CSVEMGLADSYNEQFF. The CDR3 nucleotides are TGCAGCGTTGAGATGGGACTAGCGGACTCCTACAATGAGCAGTTCTTC.

Here the CDR3 DNA reads TGTGCCAGTAGTATCAATAGCCGAATGCCGTCCGAGACCCAGTACTTC. This encodes CASSINSRMPSETQYF. The chain carries TRBV19 and TRBJ2-5; D gene unclear. This CDR3 has 16 amino acids. Per germline, CDR1 LNHDA and CDR2 SQIVND (reference sequence). Trimming left V 3 bases short and J 5 bases short, with 19 bases between.

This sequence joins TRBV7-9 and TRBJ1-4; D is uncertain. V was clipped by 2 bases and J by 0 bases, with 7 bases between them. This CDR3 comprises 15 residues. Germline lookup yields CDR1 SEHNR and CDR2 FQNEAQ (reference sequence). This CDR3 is CASSLMRATNEKLFF. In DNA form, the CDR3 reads TGTGCCAGCAGCTTAATGAGGGCAACTAATGAAAAACTGTTTTTT.

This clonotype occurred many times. This CDR3 reads CASSLGLAGETDTQYF. The DNA of the CDR3 is TGCGCCAGCAGCTTGGGACTAGCGGGAGAGACAGATACGCAGTATTTT. The V call is TRBV5-1, the J call TRBJ2-3, with 12 bases lining up with TRBD2. There are 16 residues in the CDR3. In germline, CDR1 is SGHRS, CDR2 YFSETQ. Trimming took 0 bases from V and 3 from J; bases not matched to a gene: 2.

The CDR3 loop reads CASSLAKGSGNTIYF. The CDR3 coding sequence is TGTGCCAGCAGCTTAGCCAAGGGGTCTGGAAACACCATATATTTT. The V call is TRBV7-2, the J call TRBJ1-3; a possible D gene is TRBD1 (5 bases). The CDR3 totals 15 residues. Germline V gene lookup returns CDR1 SGHTA and CDR2 FQGNSA. V lost 0 bases to trimming and J lost 1 base, with 7 bases between them.

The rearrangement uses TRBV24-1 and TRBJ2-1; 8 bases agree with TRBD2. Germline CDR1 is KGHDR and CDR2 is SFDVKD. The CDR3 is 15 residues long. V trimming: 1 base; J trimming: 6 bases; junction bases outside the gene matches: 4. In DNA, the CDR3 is TGTGCCACCAGTGATTTCCTGGCGGGGGGCAATGAGCAGTTCTTC. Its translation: CATSDFLAGGNEQFF.

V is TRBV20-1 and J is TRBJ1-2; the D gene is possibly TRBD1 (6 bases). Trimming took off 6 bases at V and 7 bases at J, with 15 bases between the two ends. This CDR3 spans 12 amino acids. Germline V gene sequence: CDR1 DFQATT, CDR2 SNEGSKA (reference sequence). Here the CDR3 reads CSAYRQDGGYTF. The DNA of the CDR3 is TGCAGTGCCTACCGACAGGATGGTGGCTACACCTTC.

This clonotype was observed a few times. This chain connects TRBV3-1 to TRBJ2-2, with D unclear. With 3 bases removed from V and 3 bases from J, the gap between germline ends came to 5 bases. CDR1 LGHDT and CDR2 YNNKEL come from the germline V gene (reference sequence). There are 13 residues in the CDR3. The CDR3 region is CASSHEDTGELFF. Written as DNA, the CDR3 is TGTGCCAGCAGCCACGAGGACACCGGGGAGCTGTTTTTT.

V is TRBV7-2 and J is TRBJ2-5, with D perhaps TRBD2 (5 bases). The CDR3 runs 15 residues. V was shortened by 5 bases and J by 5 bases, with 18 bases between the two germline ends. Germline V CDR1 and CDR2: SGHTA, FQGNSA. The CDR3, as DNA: TGTGCCAGCAGCCGCTCGTTCGGGATGCGGGAGACCCAGTACTTC. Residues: CASSRSFGMRETQYF.

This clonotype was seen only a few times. This CDR3 is CASRPTGTSGRQQFF. The CDR3 DNA is TGCGCCAGCAGACCAACCGGGACTAGCGGGAGACAGCAGTTCTTC. The chain couples TRBV5-1 to TRBJ2-1, with 14 bases lining up with TRBD2. This CDR3 is built from 15 residues. With V trimmed by 5 bases and J by 11 bases, 9 bases remained unmatched. Germline CDR1 reads SGHRS; CDR2 reads YFSETQ. Combining the CDR3 with reference TRBV5-1 and TRBJ2-1 gives the whole variable domain KAGVTQTPRYLIKTRGQQVTLSCSPISGHRSVSWYQQTPGQGLQFLFEYFSETQRNKGNFPGRFSGRQFSNSRSEMNVSTLELGDSALYLCASRPTGTSGRQQFFGPGTRLTVL.

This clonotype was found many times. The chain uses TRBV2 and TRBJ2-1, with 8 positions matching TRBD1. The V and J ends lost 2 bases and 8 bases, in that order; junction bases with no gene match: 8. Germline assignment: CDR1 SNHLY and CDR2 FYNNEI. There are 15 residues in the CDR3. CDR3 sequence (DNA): TGTGCCAGCAGTGAACCCGGACAGGGCGGGGATGAGCAGTTCTTC. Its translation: CASSEPGQGGDEQFF.